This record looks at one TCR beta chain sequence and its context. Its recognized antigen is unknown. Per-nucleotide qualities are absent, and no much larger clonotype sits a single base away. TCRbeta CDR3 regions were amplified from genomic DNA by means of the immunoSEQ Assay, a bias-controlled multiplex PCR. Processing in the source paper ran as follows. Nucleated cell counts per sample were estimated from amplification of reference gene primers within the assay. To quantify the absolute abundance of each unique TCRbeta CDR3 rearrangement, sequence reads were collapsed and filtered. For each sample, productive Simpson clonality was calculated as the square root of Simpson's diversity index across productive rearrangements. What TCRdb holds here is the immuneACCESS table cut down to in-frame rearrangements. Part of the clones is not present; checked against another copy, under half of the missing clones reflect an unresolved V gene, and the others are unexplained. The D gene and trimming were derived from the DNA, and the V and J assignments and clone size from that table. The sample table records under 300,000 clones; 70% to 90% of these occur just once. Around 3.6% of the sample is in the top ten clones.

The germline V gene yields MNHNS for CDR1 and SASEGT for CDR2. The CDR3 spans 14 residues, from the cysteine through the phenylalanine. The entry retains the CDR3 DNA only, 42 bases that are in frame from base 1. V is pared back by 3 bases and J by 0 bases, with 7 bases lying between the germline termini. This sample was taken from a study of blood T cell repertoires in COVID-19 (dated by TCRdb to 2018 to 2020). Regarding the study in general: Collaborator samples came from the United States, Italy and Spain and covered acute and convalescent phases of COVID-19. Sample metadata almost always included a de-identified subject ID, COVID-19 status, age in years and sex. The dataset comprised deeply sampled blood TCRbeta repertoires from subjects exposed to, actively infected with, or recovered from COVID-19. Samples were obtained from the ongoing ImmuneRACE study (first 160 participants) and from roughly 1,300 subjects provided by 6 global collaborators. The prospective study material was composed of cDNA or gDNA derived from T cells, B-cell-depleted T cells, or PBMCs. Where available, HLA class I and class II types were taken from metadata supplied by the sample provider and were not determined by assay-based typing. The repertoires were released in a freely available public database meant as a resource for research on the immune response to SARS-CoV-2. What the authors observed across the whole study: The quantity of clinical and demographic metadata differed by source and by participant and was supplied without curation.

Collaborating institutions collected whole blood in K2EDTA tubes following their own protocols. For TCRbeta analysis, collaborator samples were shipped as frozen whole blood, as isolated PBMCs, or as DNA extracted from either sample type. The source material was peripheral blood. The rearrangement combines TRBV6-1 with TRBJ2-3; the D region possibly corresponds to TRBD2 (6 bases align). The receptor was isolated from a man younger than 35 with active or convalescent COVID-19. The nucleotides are TGTGCCAGCAGTGATGGGGGGAGCACAGATACGCAGTATTTT. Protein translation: CASSDGGSTDTQYF.